This entry lists 25 T cell receptor beta chains sequenced from one sample in a study of T cells after posttransplantation cyclophosphamide. Assay: immunoSEQ multiplex PCR; the TCRdb copy retains only in-frame clones and omits some. The sample records approximately 21,000 clones, about 98% being singletons. Input material: naive CD8+ T cells sorted from PBMCs. The receptors originated from a man between 35 and 55 years old in good health, CMV-negative, and a related stem cell transplant donor.

The chain recombines TRBV5-5 with TRBJ2-1, with 11 bases identical to TRBD2. The CDR3 covers 14 residues. V was clipped by 3 bases and J by 5 bases; unmatched bases: 1. CDR1 SGHKS and CDR2 YYEKEE come from the germline V gene (reference sequence). CDR3 in amino acids: CASSYSGRDNEQFF. The DNA for the CDR3 is TGTGCCAGCAGCTATAGCGGGAGGGACAATGAGCAGTTCTTC.

The J gene is TRBJ1-1, the V gene TRBV7-9; the D gene is possibly TRBD1 (5 bases). The CDR3 spans 15 residues. V was cut by 4 bases and J by 2 bases, with 14 bases left in between. CDR1 and CDR2 from the germline V gene are SEHNR and FQNEAQ (reference sequence). Here the CDR3 DNA reads TGTGCCAGCAGCTCGTCCTCAGGGTATAACACTGAAGCTTTCTTT. Translated, it gives CASSSSSGYNTEAFF.

The gene calls are TRBV7-6 and TRBJ1-2, with D uncertain. V was shortened by 2 bases and J by 8 bases, with 12 bases between the two germline ends. There are 13 residues in the CDR3. Germline V lookup: CDR1 SGHVS, CDR2 FNYEAQ. In DNA, the CDR3 is TGTGCCAGCAGCTTATCACCAACTACCGGCTACACCTTC. This sequence encodes CASSLSPTTGYTF.

The chain recombines TRBV6-5 with TRBJ2-7, with D perhaps matching TRBD1 (6 bases). This CDR3 comprises 11 residues. In germline, CDR1 is MNHEY, CDR2 SVGAGI. V lost 6 bases, J lost 6 bases, and 9 bases lay in between. CDR3 nucleotides: TGTGCCAGCAGCTCAGGGGCCGAGCAGTACTTC. Protein: CASSSGAEQYF.

The chain joins TRBV27 to TRBJ2-1; D not resolved. The germline V and J ends were trimmed by 6 bases and 5 bases, with 14 bases remaining between them. Looked up from germline, CDR1 is MNHEY and CDR2 is SMNVEV (reference sequence). The CDR3 loop spans 14 amino acids. CDR3 nucleotides: TGTGCCAGCAGCCCTCCGATGCGAGACAATGAGCAGTTCTTC. This sequence encodes CASSPPMRDNEQFF.

The genes are TRBV18 and TRBJ1-1; the D is unclear. In germline, CDR1 is KGHSH, CDR2 LQKENI. The CDR3 is 12 amino acids. V shed 0 bases and J shed 5 bases, with 4 bases lying between them. In nucleotides, the CDR3 is TGTGCCAGCTCACCACCCGGTACTGAAGCTTTCTTT. Its protein is CASSPPGTEAFF.

The genes are TRBV4-3 and TRBJ2-7; TRBD1 matches 8 bases. This CDR3 spans 15 amino acids. Germline values: CDR1 LGHNA, CDR2 YSLEER. The V segment lost 0 bases and the J segment 2 bases; nucleotides outside the gene matches: 3. The CDR3 nucleotides read TGCGCCAGCAGCCAAGATGAACAGGGGGCCTACGAGCAGTACTTC. Residues: CASSQDEQGAYEQYF.

This clone is a singleton in its sample. V is TRBV4-3 and J is TRBJ1-3; 7 bases are shared with TRBD1. The trim removed 3 bases at V and 0 bases at J, leaving 2 bases unmatched. In germline, CDR1 is LGHNA, CDR2 YSLEER. The length of the CDR3 is 15 residues. The CDR3 DNA reads TGCGCCAGCAGCCAGGGACAGTTCTCTGGAAACACCATATATTTT. Protein product: CASSQGQFSGNTIYF.

The chain links TRBV2 to TRBJ1-1, with 11 bases fitting TRBD1. The CDR3 is 19 residues long. The V gene end was trimmed by 5 bases and the J gene end by 1 base; junction bases not matched to a gene: 15. The germline V gene has CDR1 SNHLY and CDR2 FYNNEI. Here the CDR3 reads CASSRGTGGSLIENTEAFF. Here the CDR3 DNA reads TGTGCCAGCAGTAGAGGGACAGGGGGGTCGCTGATCGAGAACACTGAAGCTTTCTTT.

V gene TRBV5-4 combines with J gene TRBJ2-1; 9 bases fit TRBD1. Unmatched junction bases numbered 11, after V lost 4 bases and J lost 6 bases. Germline loops: CDR1 SGHNT, CDR2 YYREEE (reference sequence). CDR3 length equals 16 residues. CDR3 sequence reads: CASSGRDRELSNEQFF. Written as DNA, the CDR3 is TGTGCCAGCAGCGGCCGGGACAGGGAGTTATCCAATGAGCAGTTCTTC.

This clone was seen a single time. This sequence joins TRBV9 and TRBJ1-1; tentatively, D is TRBD1 (6 bases). The V gene lost 0 bases and the J gene lost 4 bases, with 16 bases spanning the gap. Per germline, CDR1 SGDLS and CDR2 YYNGEE. This CDR3 has 16 residues. The CDR3 nucleotides are TGTGCCAGCAGCGTAGGTTTAATGGGGGCGAGCACTGAAGCTTTCTTT. Translated, it gives CASSVGLMGASTEAFF.

The CDR3 DNA is TGTGCCAGCAGCTTCCTTTTTGGGAGCTCCTACAATGAGCAGTTCTTC. Translation gives CASSFLFGSSYNEQFF. This chain connects TRBV7-2 to TRBJ2-1, with a possible D match to TRBD2 (5 bases). Trimming cost V 3 bases and J 0 bases, with 12 bases left between them. Looked up from germline, CDR1 is SGHTA and CDR2 is FQGNSA. The CDR3 runs to 16 residues.

This clone was observed a handful of times. This chain links TRBV6-1 with TRBJ2-7; D not certain. CDR1 and CDR2 (germline): MNHNS, SASEGT. This CDR3 comprises 15 residues. V was clipped by 1 base and J by 2 bases, with 12 bases between them. DNA of the CDR3: TGTGCCAGCAGTGAAGAAACATTCCAAACCTACGAGCAGTACTTC. This codes for CASSEETFQTYEQYF.

The chain joins TRBV7-6 to TRBJ1-2; TRBD1 aligns across 7 bases. With V trimmed by 1 base and J by 8 bases, 4 bases remained unmatched. The CDR3 extends over 13 amino acids. Germline CDR1 reads SGHVS; CDR2 reads FNYEAQ. CDR3 coding DNA: TGTGCCAGCAGCTTAGGGGCAGGGGGAGGCTACACCTTC. This gives the protein CASSLGAGGGYTF.

J is TRBJ1-1 and V is TRBV28, with D perhaps matching TRBD1 (6 bases). V was clipped by 8 bases and J by 3 bases, with 13 bases between them. The CDR3 runs to 13 residues. The V gene's germline CDR1 is MDHEN and CDR2 SYDVKM. This CDR3 is CASRHRGYTEAFF. The CDR3 nucleotides read TGTGCCAGCCGCCATAGGGGGTACACTGAAGCTTTCTTT. The complete variable domain, with remaining parts taken from reference TRBV28 and TRBJ1-1, reads DVKVTQSSRYLVKRTGEKVFLECVQDMDHENMFWYRQDPGLGLRLIYFSYDVKMKEKGDIPEGYSVSREKKERFSLILESASTNQTSMYLCASRHRGYTEAFFGQGTRLTVV.

This clone was recorded only once. This chain uses TRBV27 with TRBJ2-2, with D possibly being TRBD1 (5 bases). Trimming shortened V by 5 bases and J by 4 bases, and 14 bases separated the two germline ends. The CDR3 runs to 15 residues. Germline V gives CDR1 MNHEY, CDR2 SMNVEV (reference sequence). The CDR3 reads CASSPQGLPTGELFF. The CDR3 coding sequence is TGTGCCAGCAGTCCCCAGGGTTTACCCACCGGGGAGCTGTTTTTT.

The gene calls are TRBV7-7 and TRBJ2-1, with D perhaps TRBD2 (5 bases). The CDR3 covers 16 residues. From germline, CDR1 is SSHAT and CDR2 FNYEAQ (reference sequence). V was shortened by 2 bases and J by 5 bases, with 16 bases between the two germline ends. The CDR3 sequence: CASSLYTGITNNEQFF. The DNA of the CDR3 is TGTGCCAGCAGCTTATATACGGGGATAACTAACAATGAGCAGTTCTTC.

The CDR3 region is CASSLVGSDEQYF. Here the CDR3 DNA reads TGTGCCAGCAGTTTAGTAGGGAGCGACGAGCAGTACTTC. The V gene is TRBV27, the J gene TRBJ2-7; maybe TRBD2 (5 bases). V was shortened by 2 bases and J by 5 bases, with 10 bases between the two germline ends. Looked up from germline, CDR1 is MNHEY and CDR2 is SMNVEV (reference sequence). There are 13 residues in the CDR3.

This clone was found once. This chain uses TRBV10-3 with TRBJ2-1, with D perhaps matching TRBD2 (6 bases). V shed 2 bases and J shed 2 bases, with 10 bases lying between them. CDR3 length: 15 amino acids. Germline-derived CDR1 and CDR2 are ENHRY and SYGVKD. CDR3 sequence: CAISETSSTYNEQFF. In DNA, the CDR3 is TGTGCCATCAGTGAGACTAGCAGCACCTACAATGAGCAGTTCTTC.

The chain joins TRBV28 to TRBJ2-3; 8 bases match TRBD2. This CDR3 comprises 16 residues. J lost 6 bases, V lost 3 bases, and 11 bases had no gene match. Germline CDR1 MDHEN, CDR2 SYDVKM. DNA for the CDR3: TGTGCCAGCAGTTTCCCCGGGAGGGCCGTATGGGATACGCAGTATTTT. This codes for CASSFPGRAVWDTQYF.

This chain joins TRBV27 and TRBJ2-1; 11 nucleotides match TRBD2. The J segment lost 6 bases and the V segment lost 5 bases, leaving 3 bases of the junction unmatched. Germline-derived CDR1 and CDR2 are MNHEY and SMNVEV (reference sequence). The CDR3 is made up of 14 amino acids. CDR3: CASSPGLAANEQFF. Written as DNA, the CDR3 is TGTGCCAGCAGTCCGGGACTAGCGGCCAATGAGCAGTTCTTC.

The chain carries TRBV28 and TRBJ2-1; TRBD2 matches at 8 bases. The junction had 6 bases not matched to a gene; V was cut back by 5 bases and J by 0 bases. This CDR3 has 16 residues. Germline values: CDR1 MDHEN, CDR2 SYDVKM. DNA for the CDR3: TGTGCCAGCAGTCCGAGCGGGACTAGCTCCTACAATGAGCAGTTCTTC. Its translation is CASSPSGTSSYNEQFF.

The chain is built from TRBV11-3 and TRBJ2-7; 7 bases are shared with TRBD2. The germline CDR1 and CDR2 sequences are SGHNT and YENEEA. The CDR3 is 16 residues long. V gave up 1 base and J gave up 3 bases; unmatched junction bases: 9. The CDR3 nucleotides are TGTGCCAGCAGCTTAGGCGCTAGCGGTTCCTTCTACGAGCAGTACTTC. Its protein is CASSLGASGSFYEQYF. Full variable domain (outside the CDR3, taken from reference TRBV11-3 and TRBJ2-7): EAGVVQSPRYKIIEKKQPVAFWCNPISGHNTLYWYLQNLGQGPELLIRYENEEAVDDSQLPKDRFSAERLKGVDSTLKIQPAELGDSAVYLCASSLGASGSFYEQYFGPGTRLTVT.

This chain uses TRBV2 with TRBJ2-7, with a possible D match to TRBD1 (6 bases). The CDR3 consists of 13 residues. Germline loops: CDR1 SNHLY, CDR2 FYNNEI. The germline V and J ends were trimmed by 6 bases and 0 bases, with 9 bases remaining between them. In DNA, the CDR3 is TGTGCCAGCAGAGGACAGCACTCCTACGAGCAGTACTTC. This gives the protein CASRGQHSYEQYF.

This rearrangement joins TRBV2 to TRBJ1-4, with 12 bases identical to TRBD1. Trimming took 6 bases from V and 3 from J; bases not matched to a gene: 5. The CDR3 has 16 residues. Germline CDR1 is SNHLY and CDR2 is FYNNEI. CDR3 protein: CASSRDRGRPNEKLFF. DNA for the CDR3: TGTGCCAGCAGCCGGGACAGGGGGCGACCTAATGAAAAACTGTTTTTT.